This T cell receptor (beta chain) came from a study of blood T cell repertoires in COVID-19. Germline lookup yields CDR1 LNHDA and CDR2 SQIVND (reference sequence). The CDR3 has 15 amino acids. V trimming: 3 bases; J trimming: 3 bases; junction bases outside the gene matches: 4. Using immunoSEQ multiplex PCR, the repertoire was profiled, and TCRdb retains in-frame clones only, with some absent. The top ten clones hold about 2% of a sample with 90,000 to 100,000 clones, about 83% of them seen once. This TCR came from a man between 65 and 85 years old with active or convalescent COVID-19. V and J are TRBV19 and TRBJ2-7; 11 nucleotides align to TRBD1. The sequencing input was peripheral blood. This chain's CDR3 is CASSMEGQGVYEQYF. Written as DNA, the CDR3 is TGTGCCAGTAGTATGGAGGGACAGGGGGTCTACGAGCAGTACTTC.